These 18 T cell receptor beta chains were all obtained from the same sample, sequenced in a study of blood T cell repertoires in COVID-19. Sequencing was performed with immunoSEQ multiplex PCR; in TCRdb, only in-frame clones are kept and a portion is missing. Among some 310,000 clones, about nine tenths were seen once, and the ten largest hold 1%. The sample taken for sequencing was peripheral blood. The receptors derive from a man aged 50-60 years with active or convalescent COVID-19.

The CDR3 protein is CASSIGQTPSTDTQYF. The CDR3 DNA follows: TGCGCCAGCAGCATCGGACAGACACCTAGCACAGATACGCAGTATTTT. The chain uses TRBV5-1 and TRBJ2-3; TRBD1 is a possible D gene (6 bases). This CDR3 region has 16 residues. Germline-derived CDR1 and CDR2 are SGHRS and YFSETQ. V lost 4 bases to trimming and J lost 0 bases, with 15 bases between them. The full variable domain, with the rest looked up from reference TRBV5-1 and TRBJ2-3, is KAGVTQTPRYLIKTRGQQVTLSCSPISGHRSVSWYQQTPGQGLQFLFEYFSETQRNKGNFPGRFSGRQFSNSRSEMNVSTLELGDSALYLCASSIGQTPSTDTQYFGPGTRLTVL.

This chain joins TRBV6-2 or TRBV6-3 and TRBJ2-5, with 9 nucleotides matching TRBD2. Germline trimming cut 0 bases from V and 5 bases from J; bases unmatched to any gene: 7. CDR3 length: 16 amino acids. The germline V gene has CDR1 MNHEY and CDR2 SVGEGT. The CDR3 sequence is CASSYSRGGVLETQYF. In nucleotides, the CDR3 is TGTGCCAGCAGTTACTCACGCGGGGGGGTTTTGGAGACCCAGTACTTC.

The rearrangement links TRBV13 to TRBJ2-1, with D possibly being TRBD1 (6 bases). The CDR3 runs to 14 residues. From germline, CDR1 is PRHDT and CDR2 FYEKMQ (reference sequence). V gave up 5 bases and J gave up 6 bases, with 14 bases separating them. DNA of the CDR3: TGTGCCAGCAGCGCCTCGGACAGCTTCAATGAGCAGTTCTTC. Translation: CASSASDSFNEQFF.

The rearrangement uses TRBV5-1 and TRBJ2-5; tentative D call: TRBD1 (6 bases). The CDR3 is 14 residues long. V lost 2 bases and J 2 bases, leaving 10 bases between the germline ends. Germline loops: CDR1 SGHRS, CDR2 YFSETQ. The CDR3 is CASSLQGQQETQYF. DNA for the CDR3: TGCGCCAGCAGCTTACAGGGTCAGCAAGAGACCCAGTACTTC.

The chain recombines TRBV5-4 with TRBJ1-2; TRBD1 might be the D (5 bases). CDR1 and CDR2 from the germline V gene are SGHNT and YYREEE (reference sequence). The CDR3 covers 13 residues. Trimming pared 3 bases from V and 7 bases from J, leaving 13 bases between. The CDR3 sequence is CASSSAGGGGYTF. CDR3 nucleotides: TGTGCCAGCAGCTCCGCCGGGGGTGGTGGCTACACCTTC.

The rearrangement uses TRBV19 and TRBJ2-2, with 12 positions matching TRBD2. This CDR3 region has 17 residues. With V trimmed by 8 bases and J by 7 bases, 14 bases remained unmatched. Germline V CDR1 and CDR2: LNHDA, SQIVND (reference sequence). CDR3 sequence: CASGRTSGALLGGELFF. The DNA for the CDR3 is TGTGCCAGTGGAAGGACTAGCGGGGCTTTGTTGGGCGGGGAGCTGTTTTTT.

CDR3 sequence reads: CAWSGYEGNSPLHF. The CDR3 coding sequence is TGTGCCTGGAGTGGGTACGAGGGAAATTCACCCCTCCACTTT. The genes are TRBV30 and TRBJ1-6; D not resolved. The CDR3 runs to 14 residues. The ends were cut back, 1 base at V and 7 bases at J, with 11 bases in the middle. Germline V gives CDR1 GTSNPN, CDR2 SVGIG (reference sequence). The whole variable domain, filled in from reference TRBV30 and TRBJ1-6, reads SQTIHQWPATLVQPVGSPLSLECTVEGTSNPNLYWYRQAAGRGLQLLFYSVGIGQISSEVPQNLSASRPQDRQFILSSKKLLLSDSGFYLCAWSGYEGNSPLHFGNGTRLTVT.

In its sample, this clone was seen once. This sequence joins TRBV7-6 and TRBJ2-1; the match to TRBD1 covers 8 bases. The CDR3 is made up of 15 amino acids. Germline V lookup: CDR1 SGHVS, CDR2 FNYEAQ. V lost 1 base, J lost 5 bases, and 4 bases stayed unmatched. The CDR3 loop is CASSLGQGAHNEQFF. The CDR3 DNA is TGTGCCAGCAGCTTAGGGCAGGGGGCCCACAATGAGCAGTTCTTC.

Here the CDR3 DNA reads TGTGCCAGCAGCCCCGGGACAGGGGGCTTCGCAGATACGCAGTATTTT. The encoded protein is CASSPGTGGFADTQYF. The chain carries TRBV4-2 and TRBJ2-3, with TRBD1 identical over 12 bases. After removal of 4 bases from V and 4 bases from J, the junction contained 6 bases not matched to a gene. Germline CDR1 LGHNA, CDR2 YNFKEQ. The CDR3 extends over 16 amino acids.

The chain carries TRBV9 and TRBJ2-7; possibly TRBD2 for D (5 bases). This CDR3 region has 12 residues. V gave up 10 bases and J gave up 0 bases, with 11 bases separating them. Germline values: CDR1 SGDLS, CDR2 YYNGEE. CDR3 protein: CARRGISYEQYF. As DNA, the CDR3 is TGTGCCCGGCGAGGGATCTCCTACGAGCAGTACTTC. The whole variable domain, filled in from reference TRBV9 and TRBJ2-7, reads DSGVTQTPKHLITATGQRVTLRCSPRSGDLSVYWYQQSLDQGLQFLIQYYNGEERAKGNILERFSAQQFPDLHSELNLSSLELGDSALYFCARRGISYEQYFGPGTRLTVT.

Here the CDR3 reads CASSRRRGEQYF. The CDR3 coding sequence is TGTGCCAGCAGCCGACGGAGAGGCGAGCAGTACTTC. This chain connects TRBV12-3 or TRBV12-4 to TRBJ2-7; D is undetermined. The CDR3 extends over 12 amino acids. Trimming stripped 6 bases from V and 6 bases from J, with 12 bases between.

Turning to this clone: This sample also contains other DNA sequences that code for the same CDR3. This chain uses TRBV5-1 with TRBJ1-1, with D uncertain. The CDR3 has 14 residues. Trimming stripped 0 bases from V and 1 base from J, with 7 bases between. Germline CDR1 reads SGHRS; CDR2 reads YFSETQ. The CDR3 bases are TGCGCCAGCAGCTTGGACAGACAGAACACTGAAGCTTTCTTT. The encoded protein is CASSLDRQNTEAFF. The whole variable domain, filled in from reference TRBV5-1 and TRBJ1-1, reads KAGVTQTPRYLIKTRGQQVTLSCSPISGHRSVSWYQQTPGQGLQFLFEYFSETQRNKGNFPGRFSGRQFSNSRSEMNVSTLELGDSALYLCASSLDRQNTEAFFGQGTRLTVV.

The V call is TRBV5-1, the J call TRBJ1-1; no firm D call. The ends were cut back, 0 bases at V and 7 bases at J, with 13 bases in the middle. CDR1 SGHRS and CDR2 YFSETQ come from the germline V gene. This CDR3 comprises 14 residues. In DNA, the CDR3 is TGCGCCAGCAGCTTGGCCGCGCAGGCGGGTGAAGCTTTCTTT. As protein: CASSLAAQAGEAFF. Based on the CDR3 plus reference TRBV5-1 and TRBJ1-1, the full variable domain is KAGVTQTPRYLIKTRGQQVTLSCSPISGHRSVSWYQQTPGQGLQFLFEYFSETQRNKGNFPGRFSGRQFSNSRSEMNVSTLELGDSALYLCASSLAAQAGEAFFGQGTRLTVV.

The gene calls are TRBV28 and TRBJ2-3; 9 positions agree with TRBD2. The trim removed 5 bases at V and 6 bases at J, leaving 15 bases unmatched. The germline gives CDR1 MDHEN, CDR2 SYDVKM. This CDR3 has 17 amino acids. The CDR3 reads CASSPRLAGWRADTQYF. Here the CDR3 DNA reads TGTGCCAGCAGTCCCCGGCTAGCGGGATGGAGGGCTGATACGCAGTATTTT.

CDR3 loop: CAWSVWTGNYEQYF. The CDR3 DNA follows: TGTGCCTGGAGTGTGTGGACAGGGAACTACGAGCAGTACTTC. The chain carries TRBV30 and TRBJ2-7; 8 nucleotides match TRBD1. CDR1 is GTSNPN and CDR2 is SVGIG in the germline V gene (reference sequence). The CDR3 consists of 14 residues. V trimming: 0 bases; J trimming: 3 bases; junction bases outside the gene matches: 4.

The chain couples TRBV10-3 to TRBJ2-2, with D unresolved. This CDR3 has 15 amino acids. The V and J ends lost 8 bases and 3 bases respectively, with 16 bases between them. CDR1 is ENHRY, CDR2 SYGVKD, per germline. CDR3 DNA sequence: TGTGCCATCCCAAAATCGATGGTAGACACCGGGGAGCTGTTTTTT. Residues: CAIPKSMVDTGELFF.

The V call is TRBV7-2, the J call TRBJ1-5; D not resolved. The length of the CDR3 is 13 residues. V was pared by 7 bases and J by 3 bases, with 10 bases between. Germline V gives CDR1 SGHTA, CDR2 FQGNSA. CDR3 in DNA: TGTGCCAGCACGTCAGACACCAATCAGCCCCAGCATTTT. Translation: CASTSDTNQPQHF.

CDR3 bases: TGCGCCAGCAGCCAACGTCCCTGGAACACTGAAGCTTTCTTT. It yields the protein CASSQRPWNTEAFF. This sequence joins TRBV4-3 and TRBJ1-1; D unclear. V was trimmed by 2 bases and J by 1 base, leaving 8 bases between them. CDR3 length: 14 amino acids. Per germline, CDR1 LGHNA and CDR2 YSLEER.